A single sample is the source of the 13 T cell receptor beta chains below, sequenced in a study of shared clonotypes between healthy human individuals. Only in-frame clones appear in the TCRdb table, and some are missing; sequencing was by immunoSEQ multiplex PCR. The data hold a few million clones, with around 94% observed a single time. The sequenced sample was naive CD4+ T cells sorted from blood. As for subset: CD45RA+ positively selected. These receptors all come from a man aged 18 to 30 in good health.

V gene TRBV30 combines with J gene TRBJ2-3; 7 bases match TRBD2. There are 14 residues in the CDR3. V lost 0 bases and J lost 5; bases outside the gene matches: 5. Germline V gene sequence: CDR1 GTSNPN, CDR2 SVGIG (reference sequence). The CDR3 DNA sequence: TGTGCCTGGAGTGTTGACAGCGGGATAGATACGCAGTATTTT. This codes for CAWSVDSGIDTQYF.

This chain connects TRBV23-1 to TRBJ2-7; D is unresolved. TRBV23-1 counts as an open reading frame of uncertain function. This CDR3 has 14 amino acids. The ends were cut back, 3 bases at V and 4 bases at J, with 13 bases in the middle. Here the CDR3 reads CASSHPVEYYEQYF. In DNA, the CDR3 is TGCGCCAGCAGTCACCCCGTAGAGTATTACGAGCAGTACTTC.

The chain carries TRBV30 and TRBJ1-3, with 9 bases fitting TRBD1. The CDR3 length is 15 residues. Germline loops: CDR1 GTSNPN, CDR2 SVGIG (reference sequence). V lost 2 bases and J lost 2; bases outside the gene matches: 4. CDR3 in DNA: TGTGCCTGGAGTAGGGACAGGGTAACTGGAAACACCATATATTTT. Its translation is CAWSRDRVTGNTIYF. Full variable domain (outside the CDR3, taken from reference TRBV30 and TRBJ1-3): SQTIHQWPATLVQPVGSPLSLECTVEGTSNPNLYWYRQAAGRGLQLLFYSVGIGQISSEVPQNLSASRPQDRQFILSSKKLLLSDSGFYLCAWSRDRVTGNTIYFGEGSWLTVV.

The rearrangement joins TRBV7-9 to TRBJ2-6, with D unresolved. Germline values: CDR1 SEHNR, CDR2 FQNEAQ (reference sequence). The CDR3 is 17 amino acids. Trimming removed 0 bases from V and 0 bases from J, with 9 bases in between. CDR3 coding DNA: TGTGCCAGCAGCTTAGCTAGTCCTTCCTCTGGGGCCAACGTCCTGACTTTC. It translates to CASSLASPSSGANVLTF.

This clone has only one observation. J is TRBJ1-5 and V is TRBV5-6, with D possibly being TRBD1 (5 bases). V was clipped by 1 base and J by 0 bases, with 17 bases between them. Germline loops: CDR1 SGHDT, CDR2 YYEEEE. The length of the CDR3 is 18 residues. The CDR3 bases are TGTGCCAGCAGCTTGCGCGGAACCGGGACCGCTAGCAATCAGCCCCAGCATTTT. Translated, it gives CASSLRGTGTASNQPQHF.

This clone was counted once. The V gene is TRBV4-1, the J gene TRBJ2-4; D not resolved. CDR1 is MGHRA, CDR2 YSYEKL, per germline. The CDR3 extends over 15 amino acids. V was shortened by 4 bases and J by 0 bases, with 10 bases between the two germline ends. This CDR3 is CASSPLHLAKNIQYF. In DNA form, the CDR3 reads TGCGCCAGCAGCCCTTTACATTTAGCCAAAAACATTCAGTACTTC.

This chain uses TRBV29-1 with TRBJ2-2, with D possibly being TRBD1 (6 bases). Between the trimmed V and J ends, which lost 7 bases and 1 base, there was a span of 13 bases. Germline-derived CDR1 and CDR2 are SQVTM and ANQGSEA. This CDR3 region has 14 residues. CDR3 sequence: CSANRGGNTGELFF. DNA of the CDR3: TGCAGCGCAAACCGAGGGGGGAACACCGGGGAGCTGTTTTTT.

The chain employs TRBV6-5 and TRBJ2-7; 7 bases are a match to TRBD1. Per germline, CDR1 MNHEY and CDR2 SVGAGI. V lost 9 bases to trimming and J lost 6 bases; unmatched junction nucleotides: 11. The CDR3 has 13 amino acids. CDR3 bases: TGTGCCAGTACCTCGGGACAGCCCTTCGAGCAGTACTTC. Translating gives CASTSGQPFEQYF.

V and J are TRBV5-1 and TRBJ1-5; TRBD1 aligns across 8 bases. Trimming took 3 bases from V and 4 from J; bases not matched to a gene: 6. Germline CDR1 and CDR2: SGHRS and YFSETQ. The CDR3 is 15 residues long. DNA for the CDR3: TGCGCCAGCAGCTCCTCCGGACAGGGAAATCAGCCCCAGCATTTT. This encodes CASSSSGQGNQPQHF. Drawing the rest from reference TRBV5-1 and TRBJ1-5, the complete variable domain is KAGVTQTPRYLIKTRGQQVTLSCSPISGHRSVSWYQQTPGQGLQFLFEYFSETQRNKGNFPGRFSGRQFSNSRSEMNVSTLELGDSALYLCASSSSGQGNQPQHFGDGTRLSIL.

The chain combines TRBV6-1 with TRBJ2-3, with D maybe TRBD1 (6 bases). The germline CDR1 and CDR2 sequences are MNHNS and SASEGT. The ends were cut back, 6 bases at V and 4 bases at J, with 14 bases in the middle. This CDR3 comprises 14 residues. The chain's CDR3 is CASSATGLADTQYF. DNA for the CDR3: TGTGCCAGCAGCGCGACAGGACTGGCAGATACGCAGTATTTT.

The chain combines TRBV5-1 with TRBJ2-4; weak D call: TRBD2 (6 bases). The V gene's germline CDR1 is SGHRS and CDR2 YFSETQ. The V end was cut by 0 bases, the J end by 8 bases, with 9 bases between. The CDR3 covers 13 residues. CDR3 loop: CASSLAGGHIQYF. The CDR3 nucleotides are TGCGCCAGCAGCTTGGCCGGGGGACACATTCAGTACTTC.

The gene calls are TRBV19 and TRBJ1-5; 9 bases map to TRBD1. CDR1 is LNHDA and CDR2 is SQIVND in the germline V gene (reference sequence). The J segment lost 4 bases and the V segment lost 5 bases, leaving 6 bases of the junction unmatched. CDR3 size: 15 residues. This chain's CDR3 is CASSPQGAWNQPQHF. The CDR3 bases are TGTGCCAGTAGTCCACAGGGGGCGTGGAATCAGCCCCAGCATTTT.

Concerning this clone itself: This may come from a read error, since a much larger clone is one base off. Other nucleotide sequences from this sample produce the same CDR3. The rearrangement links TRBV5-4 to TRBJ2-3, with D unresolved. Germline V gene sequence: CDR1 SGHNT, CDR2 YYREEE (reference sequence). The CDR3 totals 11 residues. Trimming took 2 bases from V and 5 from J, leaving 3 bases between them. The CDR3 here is CASSLGDTQYF. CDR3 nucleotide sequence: TGTGCCAGCAGCTTAGGAGATACGCAGTATTTT.